The 10 T cell receptor beta chains in this list originate from one sample, sequenced in a study of blood T cells in healthy people across ages (dated by TCRdb to about 2015). The method behind the library was 5' RACE. TCRdb names Illumina HiSeq 2500 as the instrument used. A second PCR of 7 to 11 cycles was performed with a sample-barcoded 5' primer and a J-beta primer mix. TCRdb ran its own pipeline on the public reads, namely fastp trimming at Q25 and MiXCR clone calling, and kept in-frame beta chains. Rows matching on CDR3 protein sequence are summarized as one entry with the most common DNA and genes. This sample is represented by 800,000 or so distinct CDR3 sequences; roughly 25% of them were singletons. Approximately 3.7% of the sample goes to the ten largest clones. This same sample was also part of a study on T cells of mothers and their children.

The sequencing input was blood. These receptors were collected from a boy younger than 18 in good health.

The chain links TRBV6-2 or TRBV6-3 to TRBJ2-1, with 11 positions matching TRBD2. The germline gives CDR1 MNHEY, CDR2 SVGEGT. The length of the CDR3 is 15 residues. The ends lost 5 bases at V and 7 bases at J; junction bases unmatched: 7. The CDR3: CASSRLAGPTNEQFF. Here the CDR3 DNA reads TGTGCCAGCAGTCGACTAGCGGGACCAACAAATGAGCAGTTCTTC.

This clonotype was seen ten or more times. The V and J genes are TRBV29-1 and TRBJ2-4, with D possibly matching TRBD1 (5 bases). Germline CDR1 is SQVTM and CDR2 is ANQGSEA. Between the trimmed V and J ends, which lost 7 bases and 8 bases, there was a span of 12 bases. The CDR3 is 11 residues long. This chain's CDR3 is CSATKGDIQYF. DNA for the CDR3: TGCAGCGCTACCAAAGGGGACATTCAGTACTTC.

The table lists this clonotype with a few counts. The chain joins TRBV4-2 to TRBJ2-3; unclear D gene. The CDR3 totals 14 residues. Per germline, CDR1 LGHNA and CDR2 YNFKEQ. The V end lost 2 bases, the J end lost 6 bases, and 12 bases lay between the germline ends. The CDR3 protein is CASSQRKGTDTQYF. CDR3 nucleotides: TGTGCCAGCAGCCAACGGAAGGGAACCGATACGCAGTATTTT.

A note on this clonotype: This clone may be a read error of a much larger clone one base away. This sequence joins TRBV7-2 and TRBJ2-7; no firm D call. Germline V lookup: CDR1 SGHTA, CDR2 FQGNSA. This CDR3 region has 15 residues. The V and J ends lost 3 bases and 2 bases respectively, with 14 bases between them. Written as DNA, the CDR3 is TGTACCAGCAGCTTTTCTACTGGGGATACCTACGAGCAGTACTTC. Translating gives CTSSFSTGDTYEQYF.

This clonotype was counted ten times or more. Germline is not matched at one junction end, which may reflect a read error. The V gene is TRBV5-1, the J gene TRBJ2-5, with D unclear. Germline V gives CDR1 SGHRS, CDR2 YFSETQ. This CDR3 spans 12 amino acids. As DNA, the CDR3 is TGTGCCAGCAGCCCCTCCGGAGAGACCCAGTACTTC. This sequence encodes CASSPSGETQYF. Full variable domain (rest looked up from reference TRBV5-1 and TRBJ2-5): KAGVTQTPRYLIKTRGQQVTLSCSPISGHRSVSWYQQTPGQGLQFLFEYFSETQRNKGNFPGRFSGRQFSNSRSEMNVSTLELGDSALYLCASSPSGETQYFGPGTRLLVL.

V gene TRBV20-1 combines with J gene TRBJ2-7; D is unclear. CDR3 length: 14 residues. CDR1 DFQATT and CDR2 SNEGSKA come from the germline V gene (reference sequence). Trimming left V 0 bases short and J 2 bases short, with 11 bases between. This CDR3 reads CSARDNSLAYEQYF. The CDR3 DNA reads as TGCAGTGCTAGAGATAACAGTCTTGCCTACGAGCAGTACTTC.

This clonotype turned up a few times. The chain combines TRBV28 with TRBJ2-5, with TRBD2 identical over 9 bases. This CDR3 region has 16 residues. Germline V gives CDR1 MDHEN, CDR2 SYDVKM. The ends lost 2 bases at V and 2 bases at J; junction bases unmatched: 6. The CDR3 DNA is TGTGCCAGCAGTTTAGTTTTTGCGGGGGGGCAAGAGACCCAGTACTTC. Residues: CASSLVFAGGQETQYF.

The chain combines TRBV27 with TRBJ2-1; D is uncertain. CDR1 is MNHEY, CDR2 SMNVEV, per germline (reference sequence). The V end lost 2 bases, the J end lost 0 bases, and 11 bases lay between the germline ends. The CDR3 is 16 residues long. CDR3 residues: CASSLRGASSYNEQFF. In DNA, the CDR3 is TGTGCCAGCAGTTTACGAGGCGCCAGCTCCTACAATGAGCAGTTCTTC.

This chain connects TRBV28 to TRBJ2-5; D is unresolved. The J call may be in error: the DNA end matches TRBJ2-7 better. The CDR3 has 13 amino acids. Germline V gene data show CDR1 as MDHEN and CDR2 as SYDVKM. The CDR3 loop reads CASRPTVSYEQYF. CDR3 DNA sequence: TGTGCCAGCAGGCCGACTGTTTCCTACGAGCAGTACTTC.

The chain is built from TRBV20-1 and TRBJ2-5, with a weak D call TRBD2 (6 bases). Germline CDR1 and CDR2: DFQATT and SNEGSKA (reference sequence). V was shortened by 3 bases and J by 5 bases, with 13 bases between the two germline ends. This CDR3 spans 13 amino acids. The chain's CDR3 is CSARGGTAETQYF. CDR3 in DNA: TGCAGTGCTAGGGGAGGAACGGCGGAGACCCAGTACTTC.